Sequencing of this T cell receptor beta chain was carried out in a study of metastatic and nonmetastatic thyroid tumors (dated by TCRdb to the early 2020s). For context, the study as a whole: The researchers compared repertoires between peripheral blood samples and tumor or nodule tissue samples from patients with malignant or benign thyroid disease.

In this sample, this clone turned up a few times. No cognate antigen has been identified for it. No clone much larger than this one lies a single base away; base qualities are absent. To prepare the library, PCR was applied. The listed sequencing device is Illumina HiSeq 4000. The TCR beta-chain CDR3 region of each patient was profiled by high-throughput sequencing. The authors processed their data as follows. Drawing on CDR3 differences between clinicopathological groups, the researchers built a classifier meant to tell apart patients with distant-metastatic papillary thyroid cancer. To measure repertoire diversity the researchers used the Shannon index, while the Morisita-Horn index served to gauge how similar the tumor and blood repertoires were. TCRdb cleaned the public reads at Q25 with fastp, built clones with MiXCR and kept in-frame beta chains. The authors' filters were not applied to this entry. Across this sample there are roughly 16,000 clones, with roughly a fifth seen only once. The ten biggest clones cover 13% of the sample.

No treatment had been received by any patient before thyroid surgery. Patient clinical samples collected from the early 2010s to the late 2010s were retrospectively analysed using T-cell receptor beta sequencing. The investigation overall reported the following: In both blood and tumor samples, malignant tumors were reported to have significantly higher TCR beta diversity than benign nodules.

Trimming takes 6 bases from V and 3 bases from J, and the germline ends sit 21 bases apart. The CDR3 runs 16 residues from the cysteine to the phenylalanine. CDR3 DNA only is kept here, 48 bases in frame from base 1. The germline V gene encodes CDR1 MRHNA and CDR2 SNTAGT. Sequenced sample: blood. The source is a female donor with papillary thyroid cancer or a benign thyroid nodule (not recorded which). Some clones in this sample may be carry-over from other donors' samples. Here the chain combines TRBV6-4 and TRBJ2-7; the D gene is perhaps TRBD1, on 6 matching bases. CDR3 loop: CASSPFRTDLYYEQYF. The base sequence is TGTGCCAGCAGCCCGTTCAGGACAGACCTTTACTACGAGCAGTACTTC.